This TCR beta chain was sequenced for a study of PD-1 blockade in classical Hodgkin lymphoma. Study outcomes and limitations: Relapsed/refractory patients reportedly had the lowest baseline TCR diversity, below newly diagnosed patients, who were below healthy donors.

The protocol was immunoSEQ multiplex PCR, while the TCRdb copy is restricted to in-frame clones and leaves out a portion. This table holds 49,000 or so clones, roughly 75% found once. With 2 bases removed from V and 7 bases from J, the gap between germline ends came to 6 bases. CDR3 length equals 12 residues. Germline V gene sequence: CDR1 MNHEY, CDR2 SMNVEV (reference sequence). Each of the patients experienced relapse following autologous stem cell transplantation, and their brentuximab vedotin exposure differed. Details on this clone: Antigen unknown.

Source: peripheral blood mononuclear cells (PBMCs), taken before the second cycle of nivolumab. This receptor was identified in a human donor with classical Hodgkin lymphoma. This sequence joins TRBV27 and TRBJ1-5; D is ambiguous. CDR3 DNA sequence: TGTGCCAGCAGTTTACCGGGGCAGCCCCAGCATTTT. Residues: CASSLPGQPQHF.